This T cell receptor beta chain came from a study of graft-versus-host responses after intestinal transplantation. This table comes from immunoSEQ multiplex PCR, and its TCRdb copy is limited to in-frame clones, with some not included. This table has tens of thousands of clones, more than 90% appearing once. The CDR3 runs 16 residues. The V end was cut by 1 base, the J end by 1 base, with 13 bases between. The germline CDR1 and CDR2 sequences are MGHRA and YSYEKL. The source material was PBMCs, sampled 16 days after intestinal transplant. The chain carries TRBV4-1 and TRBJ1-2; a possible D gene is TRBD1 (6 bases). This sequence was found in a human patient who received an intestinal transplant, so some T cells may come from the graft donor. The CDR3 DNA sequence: TGCGCCAGCAGCCAAGCAGGGGTCCCCCTTAACTATGGCTACACCTTC. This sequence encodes CASSQAGVPLNYGYTF.